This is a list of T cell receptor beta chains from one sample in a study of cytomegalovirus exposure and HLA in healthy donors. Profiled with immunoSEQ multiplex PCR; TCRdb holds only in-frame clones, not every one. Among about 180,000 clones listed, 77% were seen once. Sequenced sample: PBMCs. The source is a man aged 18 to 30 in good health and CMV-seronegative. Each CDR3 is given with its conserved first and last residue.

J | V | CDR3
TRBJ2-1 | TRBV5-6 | CASSLLTGSSYNEQFF
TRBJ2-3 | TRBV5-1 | CASSLRASGGGTDTQYF
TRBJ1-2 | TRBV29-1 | CSVEALGQPSYGYTF
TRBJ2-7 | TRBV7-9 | CASSARLAGRYEQYF
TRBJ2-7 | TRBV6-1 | CASIPGQINYEQYF
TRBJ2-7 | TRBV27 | CASSLEGAGYEQYF
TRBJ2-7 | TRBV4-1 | CASSQLADSSYEQYF
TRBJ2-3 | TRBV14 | CASSIAGDAPTDTQYF
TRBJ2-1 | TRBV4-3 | CASSQERRTSSYNEQFF
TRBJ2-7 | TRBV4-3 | CASSRLAEPAYEQYF
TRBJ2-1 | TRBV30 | CAWSVWTSGSSYNEQFF
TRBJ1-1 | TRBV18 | CASSPLTRNTEAFF
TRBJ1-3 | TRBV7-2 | CASSLVRGSSGNTIYF
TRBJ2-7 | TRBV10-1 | CASNEPADRGWYEQYF
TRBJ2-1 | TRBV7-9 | CASAGARLRDEQFF
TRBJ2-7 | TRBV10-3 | CAISRLAGANYEQYF
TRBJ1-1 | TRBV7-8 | CASSVPGQGTSEAFF
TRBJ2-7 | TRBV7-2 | CASSTRISYEQYF
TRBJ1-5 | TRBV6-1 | CASSEPGGNQPQHF
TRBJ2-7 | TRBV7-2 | CASSSLIGLAMAEQYF
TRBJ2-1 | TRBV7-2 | CASSLALGGQGGSNEQFF
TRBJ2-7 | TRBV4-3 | CASSQEQRGAIYEQYF
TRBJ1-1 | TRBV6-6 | CASSGVMNTEAFF
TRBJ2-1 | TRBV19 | CASSTPFLAGVVNEQFF
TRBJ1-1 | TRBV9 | CASSSGEGITEAFF
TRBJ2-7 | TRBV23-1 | CASSQSNRTYEQYF
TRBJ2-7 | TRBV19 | CASSRMGSYEQYF
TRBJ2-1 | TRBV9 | CASSTRGVTTYNEQFF
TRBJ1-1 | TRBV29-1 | CSVERRERPEAFF
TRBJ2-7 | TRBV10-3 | CAISEPYYEQYF
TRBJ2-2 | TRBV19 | CASSDWSSGAIGTGELFF
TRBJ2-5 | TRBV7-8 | CASSSRTSGRRGETQYF
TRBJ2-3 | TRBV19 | CASSIEGTSTDTQYF
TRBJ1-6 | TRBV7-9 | CASSLVGSSPLHF
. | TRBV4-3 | CASSQDPPSGSSYEQYF
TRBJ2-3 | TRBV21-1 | CASSKGVVLRRGDTQYF
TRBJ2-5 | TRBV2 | CASSRRGQGNTGTQYF
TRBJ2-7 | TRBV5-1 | CASSFGGLSSGEQYF
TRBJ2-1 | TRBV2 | CASSEGVSGSSGDEQFF
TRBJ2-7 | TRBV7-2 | CASSFGTRGYEQYF
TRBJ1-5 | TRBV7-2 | CASSLRGTSPSNQPQHF
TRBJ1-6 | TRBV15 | CATSRDRRGSPLHF
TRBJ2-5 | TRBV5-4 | CASSPGGAGETQYF
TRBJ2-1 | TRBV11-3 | CASSPRLAGIYNEQFF
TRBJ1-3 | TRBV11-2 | CASSDPGRGSTIYF
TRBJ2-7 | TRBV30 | CAWSWGEPLYEQYF
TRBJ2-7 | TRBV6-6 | CASRKGLTGYEQYF
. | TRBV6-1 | CASSDGGQGILVFSYEQYF
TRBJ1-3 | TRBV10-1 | CASTSASSGNTIYF
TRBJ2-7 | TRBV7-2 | CASSYRGIYEQYF
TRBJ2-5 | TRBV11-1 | CASSLGLARKTQYF
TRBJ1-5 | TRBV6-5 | CASSDTDSNQPQHF
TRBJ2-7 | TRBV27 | CASSMTGVPYEQYF
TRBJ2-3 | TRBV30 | CAWSGGHPDTQYF
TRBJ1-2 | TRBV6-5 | CASSYLNQGLGRGYTF
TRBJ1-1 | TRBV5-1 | CASSLDSMNTEAFF
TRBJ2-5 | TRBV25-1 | CASSERGHRETQYF
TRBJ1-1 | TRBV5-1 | CASSLGWGDTEAFF